This entry lists 29 T cell receptor beta chains sequenced from one sample in a study of T cell repertoires in cytomegalovirus infection. TCRdb reanalysed the reads using MiXCR and keeps one entry per CDR3 protein. The sample holds approximately 910,000 distinct CDR3 sequences, approximately 33% seen once. Their specific antigens are unknown. The material sequenced was cultured CD8+ T cells from PBMCs, taken from culture after CMV antigen stimulation. The receptor set was obtained from a human donor in good health (CMV status not recorded). Some clones in this sample may be carry-over from other donors' samples.

This rearrangement joins TRBV19 to TRBJ1-1; D is perhaps TRBD1 (6 bases). The V gene lost 2 bases and the J gene lost 5 bases, with 21 bases spanning the gap. Germline V CDR1 and CDR2: LNHDA, SQIVND (reference sequence). The CDR3 is 17 residues long. The CDR3 spells CASSIRPREARGTEAFF. CDR3 DNA sequence: TGTGCCAGTAGTATACGCCCCCGGGAGGCGAGGGGGACTGAAGCTTTCTTT.

The chain recombines TRBV4-1 with TRBJ1-1; TRBD1 might be the D (5 bases). The CDR3 is made up of 17 amino acids. Germline loops: CDR1 MGHRA, CDR2 YSYEKL. Trimming stripped 4 bases from V and 1 base from J, with 19 bases between. CDR3 sequence reads: CASSLPGGVLGNTEAFF. CDR3 sequence (DNA): TGCGCCAGCAGCCTCCCTGGGGGGGTGTTGGGGAACACTGAAGCTTTCTTT.

CDR3 sequence (DNA): TGTGCCAGCAGCTTAGGGGACAGGCGTGTAGATACGCAGTATTTT. Translated, it gives CASSLGDRRVDTQYF. The rearrangement links TRBV7-4 to TRBJ2-3; 8 bases fit TRBD1. The CDR3 contains 15 residues. V shed 1 base and J 5 bases; nucleotides not matched to a gene: 5. Germline CDR1 reads SGHVT; CDR2 reads SQSDAQ.

V gene TRBV7-9 combines with J gene TRBJ2-7, with 9 positions matching TRBD2. Germline CDR1 reads SEHNR; CDR2 reads FQNEAQ (reference sequence). The CDR3 is 14 residues long. V shed 6 bases and J 5 bases; nucleotides not matched to a gene: 8. In nucleotides, the CDR3 is TGTGCCAGCAGTACGCGGGGGGGCCTCAACGAGCAGTACTTC. It yields the protein CASSTRGGLNEQYF. Full variable domain (rest looked up from reference TRBV7-9 and TRBJ2-7): DTGVSQNPRHKITKRGQNVTFRCDPISEHNRLYWYRQTLGQGPEFLTYFQNEAQLEKSRLLSDRFSAERPKGSFSTLEIQRTEQGDSAMYLCASSTRGGLNEQYFGPGTRLTVT.

This rearrangement joins TRBV6-5 to TRBJ1-5; possible D gene TRBD1, 5 bases. The CDR3 covers 15 residues. Per the germline V gene, CDR1 is MNHEY and CDR2 is SVGAGI. V gave up 2 bases and J gave up 7 bases, with 15 bases separating them. CDR3 amino acids: CASSYGQGNGQPQHF. CDR3 nucleotides: TGTGCCAGCAGTTACGGGCAGGGAAATGGGCAGCCCCAGCATTTT.

This clonotype was recorded many times. The J gene is TRBJ2-1, the V gene TRBV7-8; D is perhaps TRBD1 or TRBD2 (5 bases each). CDR1 is SGHVS, CDR2 FQNEAQ, per germline. V shed 3 bases and J shed 6 bases, with 24 bases lying between them. The CDR3 has 18 amino acids. In DNA, the CDR3 is TGTGCCAGCAGCTTCCCCGGGGCAGGGCCTACCATTTCCAATGAGCAGTTCTTC. Translating gives CASSFPGAGPTISNEQFF.

The chain uses TRBV7-6 and TRBJ2-3; a weak D match, TRBD2 (7 bases). This CDR3 contains 15 residues. The V gene's germline CDR1 is SGHVS and CDR2 FNYEAQ. Trimming removed 5 bases at V and 0 bases at J, with 12 bases between. The CDR3 loop is CASSRTRGSTDTQYF. The CDR3 region has the DNA TGTGCCAGCAGCCGGACTAGGGGGAGCACAGATACGCAGTATTTT.

This clonotype was recorded a few times. V and J are TRBV5-1 and TRBJ1-1; 8 nucleotides match TRBD1. J lost 3 bases, V lost 7 bases, and 11 bases had no gene match. The V gene's germline CDR1 is SGHRS and CDR2 YFSETQ. The CDR3 is 15 residues long. The CDR3, as DNA: TGCGCCAGCGGATCAGTACAGGGGGAGGACACTGAAGCTTTCTTT. Translation gives CASGSVQGEDTEAFF.

In regard to this clonotype: A much more abundant neighbour one base away suggests this may be a read error. V gene TRBV7-6 combines with J gene TRBJ1-4; D remains unclear. V dropped 6 bases and J dropped 6 bases, with 14 bases sitting between them. The CDR3 loop spans 14 amino acids. The germline CDR1 and CDR2 sequences are SGHVS and FNYEAQ. The DNA of the CDR3 is TGTGCCAGCAGGTCACGGGGAGGTTATGAAAAACTGTTTTTT. This translates into CASRSRGGYEKLFF. The full variable domain, rest sourced from reference TRBV7-6 and TRBJ1-4, is GAGVSQSPRYKVTKRGQDVALRCDPISGHVSLYWYRQALGQGPEFLTYFNYEAQQDKSGLPNDRFSAERPEGSISTLTIQRTEQRDSAMYRCASRSRGGYEKLFFGSGTQLSVL.

The J gene is TRBJ2-7, the V gene TRBV6-1, with D possibly TRBD1 on 6 matching bases. The V gene's germline CDR1 is MNHNS and CDR2 SASEGT. V lost 2 bases and J lost 6, with 17 bases in between. The CDR3 is made up of 15 amino acids. The CDR3 DNA follows: TGTGCCAGCAGTGAACTTATGGCAGGGACATCCGAGCAGTACGTC. Translation: CASSELMAGTSEQYV.

This clonotype came up a few times. The rearrangement uses TRBV27 and TRBJ2-3; possibly TRBD1 or TRBD2 for D (5 bases each). The CDR3 has 13 residues. Germline V gives CDR1 MNHEY, CDR2 SMNVEV (reference sequence). Trimming stripped 6 bases from V and 4 bases from J, with 11 bases between. The CDR3, as DNA: TGTGCCAGCAGCATTCCGGGGCCAGATACGCAGTATTTT. Translated, it gives CASSIPGPDTQYF.

The chain joins TRBV19 to TRBJ2-7; 9 bases are shared with TRBD1. CDR1 LNHDA and CDR2 SQIVND come from the germline V gene (reference sequence). The CDR3 consists of 14 residues. V shed 1 base and J 7 bases; nucleotides not matched to a gene: 5. The CDR3: CASSIGTGAREQYF. The CDR3 coding sequence is TGTGCCAGTAGTATAGGGACAGGGGCGCGAGAGCAGTACTTC.

The chain has TRBV6-5 and TRBJ2-7, with D unclear. V was clipped by 2 bases and J by 7 bases, with 9 bases between them. The CDR3 covers 12 residues. The germline gives CDR1 MNHEY, CDR2 SVGAGI. Here the CDR3 reads CASSYDEGEQYF. CDR3 DNA sequence: TGTGCCAGCAGTTACGATGAAGGGGAGCAGTACTTC.

This clonotype was seen more than once but under ten times. The J gene is TRBJ2-3, the V gene TRBV6-5, with TRBD2 as a possible D gene (5 bases). Germline CDR1 is MNHEY and CDR2 is SVGAGI. V gave up 2 bases and J gave up 2 bases, with 8 bases separating them. CDR3 length: 14 residues. The CDR3 reads CASSYSGHTDTQYF. In DNA form, the CDR3 reads TGTGCCAGCAGTTACAGCGGTCACACAGATACGCAGTATTTT.

This clonotype was picked up one time. The chain is built from TRBV12-5 and TRBJ1-2; D remains ambiguous. Germline assignment: CDR1 LGHNT and CDR2 FRNRAP. V lost 5 bases to trimming and J lost 7 bases, with 20 bases between them. The CDR3 consists of 15 residues. CDR3 in amino acids: CASGPSRLGSIGYTF. The CDR3 DNA sequence: TGTGCTAGTGGTCCCAGTCGGTTGGGTTCGATTGGCTACACCTTC.

The sample holds a few counts of this clonotype. The V and J genes are TRBV28 and TRBJ1-1; 8 bases fit TRBD1. This CDR3 comprises 16 residues. V was pared by 3 bases and J by 0 bases, with 6 bases of the junction left unmatched. Looked up from germline, CDR1 is MDHEN and CDR2 is SYDVKM. CDR3 bases: TGTGCCAGCAGTTTGGGGACAGGCTATATGAACACTGAAGCTTTCTTT. Amino acid sequence: CASSLGTGYMNTEAFF.

The chain is built from TRBV5-4 and TRBJ1-2, with D unresolved. The ends were cut back, 0 bases at V and 1 base at J, with 13 bases in the middle. There are 16 residues in the CDR3. In germline, CDR1 is SGHNT, CDR2 YYREEE (reference sequence). This chain's CDR3 is CASSLAETIFNYGYTF. Here the CDR3 DNA reads TGTGCCAGCAGCTTGGCCGAAACAATTTTTAACTATGGCTACACCTTC.

This clonotype appeared many times. The chain is built from TRBV6-2 or TRBV6-3 and TRBJ2-4, with D unresolved. This CDR3 is built from 14 residues. Germline V gene data show CDR1 as MNHEY and CDR2 as SVGEGT. Trimming took 4 bases from V and 2 from J, leaving 9 bases between them. CDR3 bases: TGTGCCAGCAGTTTCTCAGGATCCAAAAACATTCAGTACTTC. Translating it yields CASSFSGSKNIQYF.

This clonotype was observed many times. A read error may produce the germline difference seen at one junction end. The J gene is TRBJ2-1, the V gene TRBV7-7, with 9 bases fitting TRBD2. The CDR3 sequence is 16 residues long. Germline V CDR1 and CDR2: SSHAT, FNYEAQ (reference sequence). CDR3 DNA: TGTGCTAGCAGCCCAGACGGGACTAGCCTCTACAATGAGCAGTTCTTC. It is translated as CASSPDGTSLYNEQFF. Full variable domain (rest looked up from reference TRBV7-7 and TRBJ2-1): GAGVSQSPRYKVTKRGQDVTLRCDPISSHATLYWYQQALGQGPEFLTYFNYEAQPDKSGLPSDRFSAERPEGSISTLTIQRTEQRDSAMYRCASSPDGTSLYNEQFFGPGTRLTVL.

This clonotype was seen ten or more times. The V and J genes are TRBV7-8 and TRBJ1-3; the D is unclear. The CDR3 extends over 15 amino acids. The germline gives CDR1 SGHVS, CDR2 FQNEAQ. Trimming left V 3 bases short and J 1 base short, with 10 bases between. The CDR3 DNA follows: TGTGCCAGCAGCTTGAAAGGATATTCTGGAAACACCATATATTTT. Its protein product is CASSLKGYSGNTIYF.

V usage is TRBV12-3 or TRBV12-4 and J usage is TRBJ1-1; D uncertain. The CDR3 length is 16 residues. V was trimmed by 5 bases and J by 0 bases, leaving 16 bases between them. CDR3 coding DNA: TGTGCCAGCAGTCCCCCCAAACGAAGAATGAACACTGAAGCTTTCTTT. Its translation is CASSPPKRRMNTEAFF.

On this clonotype: A much more abundant neighbour one base away suggests this may be a read error. The V call is TRBV28, the J call TRBJ2-3, with 12 bases identical to TRBD1. The DNA end lines up better with TRBJ1-5; the J call may be wrong. The length of the CDR3 is 15 residues. Looked up from germline, CDR1 is MDHEN and CDR2 is SYDVKM. The chain's CDR3 is CASSSPGQGADTQHF. CDR3 DNA sequence: TGTGCCAGCAGTTCACCGGGACAGGGGGCAGATACGCAGCATTTT.

This clonotype was detected only a few times. The rearrangement joins TRBV7-2 to TRBJ1-6; D unclear. CDR1 is SGHTA, CDR2 FQGNSA, per germline. V was shortened by 1 base and J by 7 bases, with 11 bases between the two germline ends. The CDR3 is 15 amino acids. The CDR3 loop reads CASSLDPVSNSPLHF. The DNA for the CDR3 is TGTGCCAGCAGCTTAGACCCTGTCTCGAATTCACCCCTCCACTTT.

About this clonotype: One end of the junction fails to match germline, which may point to a read error. The V call is TRBV6-6, the J call TRBJ2-7; D is possibly TRBD1 (6 bases). The CDR3 is 13 amino acids. Germline V lookup: CDR1 MNHNY, CDR2 SVGAGI (reference sequence). The CDR3 region has the DNA TGTGCCAGCAGTGAGTCAGGGGAACACGATCAGTACTTC. This gives the protein CASSESGEHDQYF.

The J gene is TRBJ2-7, the V gene TRBV19; no definite D call. The V gene lost 5 bases and the J gene lost 6 bases, with 11 bases spanning the gap. This CDR3 comprises 12 residues. Per germline, CDR1 LNHDA and CDR2 SQIVND (reference sequence). CDR3 in amino acids: CASSPGSGEQYF. In DNA form, the CDR3 reads TGTGCCAGTAGTCCCGGGTCGGGCGAGCAGTACTTC. Based on the CDR3 plus reference TRBV19 and TRBJ2-7, the full variable domain is DGGITQSPKYLFRKEGQNVTLSCEQNLNHDAMYWYRQDPGQGLRLIYYSQIVNDFQKGDIAEGYSVSREKKESFPLTVTSAQKNPTAFYLCASSPGSGEQYFGPGTRLTVT.

This sequence joins TRBV6-5 and TRBJ2-7, with 7 bases that match TRBD1. This CDR3 region has 14 residues. Germline V gene lookup returns CDR1 MNHEY and CDR2 SVGAGI. Trimming took 2 bases from V and 5 from J; bases not matched to a gene: 6. The CDR3 is CASSYGTDPHEQYF. CDR3 coding DNA: TGTGCCAGCAGTTACGGGACAGATCCCCACGAGCAGTACTTC.

This clonotype showed up just a few times. This rearrangement joins TRBV6-5 to TRBJ1-1; D is possibly TRBD1 (6 bases). This CDR3 comprises 12 residues. The V end was cut by 4 bases, the J end by 7 bases, with 10 bases between. Germline V gene data show CDR1 as MNHEY and CDR2 as SVGAGI. CDR3 coding DNA: TGTGCCAGCAGTTCTCTGACAGGTGAAGCTTTCTTT. Its translation: CASSSLTGEAFF.

This clonotype was found a few times. The chain carries TRBV7-9 and TRBJ2-7; weak D call: TRBD1 (6 bases). Germline CDR1 SEHNR, CDR2 FQNEAQ (reference sequence). Trimming shortened V by 2 bases and J by 6 bases, and 20 bases separated the two germline ends. This CDR3 comprises 16 residues. CDR3 sequence reads: CASSLSVQGNMGEQYF. DNA of the CDR3: TGTGCCAGCAGCTTATCTGTCCAGGGGAATATGGGCGAGCAGTACTTC.

Ten or more counts support this clonotype. V is TRBV6-1 and J is TRBJ2-3; unclear D gene. The CDR3 is 14 amino acids. Trimming took off 5 bases at V and 1 base at J, with 10 bases between the two ends. Germline values: CDR1 MNHNS, CDR2 SASEGT. For the CDR3, the DNA is TGTGCCAGCAGTCCCCTTGGGCGCACAGATACGCAGTATTTT. It encodes CASSPLGRTDTQYF.